A selection of T cell receptor beta chains follows, all from one sample in a study of spatial heterogeneity in lung cancer. TCRdb re-analysed the 5' RACE reads in MiXCR, keeping a single row per CDR3 protein. The table includes roughly 5,800 distinct CDR3 sequences, approximately 15% detected once. Sequencing was performed on lung tumor tissue, taken at surgery. The receptors stem from a male donor with early-stage non-small cell lung cancer. CDR3s include the opening cysteine and the closing phenylalanine or tryptophan. Fields, in order: clone size, V gene, J gene, D gene, CDR3 protein, CDR3 DNA. The D gene is left open where the match is weak. Some rows have no size entry. The others give once, few or many, or a class for an expanded clone.

size: NA; V: TRBV7-9; J: TRBJ1-1; D: NA; CDR3: CASRGGGEAFF; DNA: TGTGCCAGCAGGGGCGGGGGTGAAGCTTTCTTT
size: many; V: TRBV6-2/TRBV6-3; J: TRBJ1-1; D: NA; CDR3: CASLNGGGTEAFF; DNA: TGTGCCAGCCTTAACGGTGGTGGCACTGAAGCTTTCTTT
size: many; V: TRBV28; J: TRBJ2-7; D: TRBD2; CDR3: CASRVGGIGGGVRYEQYF; DNA: TGTGCCAGCAGGGTCGGAGGGATCGGTGGGGGGGTGCGCTACGAGCAGTACTTC
size: many; V: TRBV7-9; J: TRBJ2-7; D: NA; CDR3: CASSPRVREQYF; DNA: TGTGCCAGCAGCCCCAGGGTCCGGGAGCAGTACTTC
size: many; V: TRBV20-1; J: TRBJ2-3; D: NA; CDR3: CSARDSSGLGTQYF; DNA: TGCAGTGCTAGAGATTCGAGTGGGTTGGGTACGCAGTATTTT
size: many; V: TRBV7-9; J: TRBJ2-5; D: NA; CDR3: CASSLMVETQYF; DNA: TGTGCCAGCAGCTTAATGGTCGAGACCCAGTACTTC
size: many; V: TRBV5-1; J: TRBJ2-1; D: TRBD2; CDR3: CASSLVGLVSDEQFF; DNA: TGCGCCAGCAGCTTGGTAGGACTAGTTAGCGATGAGCAGTTCTTC
size: medium-sized; V: TRBV6-6; J: TRBJ1-5; D: TRBD1; CDR3: CASSPRTGRLVDQPQHF; DNA: TGTGCCAGCAGTCCGAGGACAGGGCGATTGGTAGATCAGCCCCAGCATTTT
size: medium-sized; V: TRBV6-2/TRBV6-3; J: TRBJ2-7; D: NA; CDR3: CASSYSRGRSYEQYF; DNA: TGTGCCAGCAGTTACTCGAGGGGGAGATCCTACGAGCAGTACTTC
size: many; V: TRBV25-1; J: TRBJ1-1; D: NA; CDR3: CASSEFKRGRFLNTEAFF; DNA: TGTGCCAGCAGTGAATTTAAAAGGGGCCGATTTTTGAACACTGAAGCTTTCTTT
size: NA; V: TRBV7-2; J: TRBJ1-5; D: NA; CDR3: CASSLVGGPGGNQPQHF; DNA: TGTGCCAGCAGCTTAGTGGGGGGCCCAGGGGGCAATCAGCCCCAGCATTTT
size: medium-sized; V: TRBV18; J: TRBJ2-1; D: NA; CDR3: CASSPDSYNEQFF; DNA: TGTGCCAGCTCACCCGACAGTTACAATGAGCAGTTCTTC
size: many; V: TRBV10-3; J: TRBJ2-2; D: NA; CDR3: CAISDRDTGELFF; DNA: TGTGCCATCAGTGATAGGGACACCGGGGAGCTGTTTTTT
size: once; V: TRBV4-3; J: TRBJ1-4; D: TRBD1; CDR3: CASSQQYRGPEKLFF; DNA: TGCGCCAGCAGCCAACAATACAGGGGGCCTGAAAAACTGTTTTTT
size: medium-sized; V: TRBV20-1; J: TRBJ2-5; D: NA; CDR3: CSASDSGEGETQYF; DNA: TGCAGTGCTAGCGACTCGGGAGAGGGAGAGACCCAGTACTTC
size: medium-sized; V: TRBV6-2/TRBV6-3; J: TRBJ1-5; D: NA; CDR3: CASSYIEGRGNQPQHF; DNA: TGTGCCAGCAGTTACATAGAGGGCCGGGGCAATCAGCCCCAGCATTTT
size: NA; V: TRBV10-3; J: TRBJ2-2; D: NA; CDR3: CAIPGQNTGELFF; DNA: TGTGCCATCCCGGGACAAAACACCGGGGAGCTGTTTTTT
size: many; V: TRBV7-7; J: TRBJ2-6; D: TRBD1; CDR3: CASSPRQGEPGANVLTF; DNA: TGTGCTAGCAGCCCTAGACAGGGGGAGCCTGGGGCCAACGTCCTGACTTTC
size: many; V: TRBV6-1; J: TRBJ2-1; D: TRBD2; CDR3: CASSPGLAINEQFF; DNA: TGTGCCAGCAGTCCGGGACTAGCGATCAATGAGCAGTTCTTC
size: few; V: TRBV29-1; J: TRBJ2-5; D: NA; CDR3: CSVGAFGETQYF; DNA: TGCAGCGTGGGGGCCTTTGGGGAGACCCAGTACTTC
size: NA; V: TRBV7-8; J: TRBJ2-6; D: NA; CDR3: CASSLGPAWTADRSGANVLTF; DNA: TGTGCCAGCAGCTTAGGCCCCGCTTGGACAGCCGATCGCTCTGGGGCCAACGTCCTGACTTTC
size: medium-sized; V: TRBV6-5; J: TRBJ2-3; D: TRBD2; CDR3: CASGQSSGVTDTQYF; DNA: TGTGCCAGCGGACAGTCTAGCGGGGTCACAGATACGCAGTATTTT
size: medium-sized; V: TRBV7-2; J: TRBJ1-5; D: TRBD1; CDR3: CASSFYRGNQPQHF; DNA: TGTGCCAGCAGCTTTTACAGGGGGAATCAGCCCCAGCATTTT
size: medium-sized; V: TRBV28; J: TRBJ1-4; D: NA; CDR3: CASSFAGELYNEKLFF; DNA: TGTGCCAGCAGTTTTGCAGGGGAACTTTATAATGAAAAACTGTTTTTT
size: medium-sized; V: TRBV6-5; J: TRBJ2-2; D: NA; CDR3: CASSRYGDTGELFF; DNA: TGTGCCAGCAGTCGCTACGGTGACACCGGGGAGCTGTTTTTT
size: once; V: TRBV7-6; J: TRBJ2-3; D: NA; CDR3: CASSLDYRLADTQYF; DNA: TGTGCCAGCAGCTTAGATTACAGACTGGCAGATACGCAGTATTTT
size: many; V: TRBV28; J: TRBJ2-2; D: NA; CDR3: CASQDYLFTGELFF; DNA: TGTGCCAGCCAGGACTACCTCTTCACCGGGGAGCTGTTTTTT
size: many; V: TRBV25-1; J: TRBJ1-2; D: NA; CDR3: CASRALGGDANYGYTF; DNA: TGTGCCAGCAGGGCACTGGGGGGGGATGCTAACTATGGCTACACCTTC
size: NA; V: TRBV25-1; J: TRBJ2-4; D: NA; CDR3: CASSAGGGYIQYF; DNA: TGTGCCAGCAGTGCGGGAGGGGGCTACATTCAGTACTTC
size: medium-sized; V: TRBV3-1; J: TRBJ1-1; D: TRBD1; CDR3: CASSQTGYTEAFF; DNA: TGTGCCAGCAGCCAGACAGGGTACACTGAAGCTTTCTTT
size: many; V: TRBV6-5; J: TRBJ1-3; D: NA; CDR3: CASSYTLQPGTGNTIYF; DNA: TGTGCCAGCAGTTACACACTTCAACCAGGGACTGGAAACACCATATATTTT
size: NA; V: TRBV25-1; J: TRBJ2-7; D: NA; CDR3: CASMKETYEQYF; DNA: TGTGCCAGCATGAAGGAAACCTACGAGCAGTACTTC
size: NA; V: TRBV3-1; J: TRBJ2-3; D: NA; CDR3: CASSQEAITDTQYF; DNA: TGTGCCAGCAGCCAAGAAGCTATCACAGATACGCAGTATTTT
size: NA; V: TRBV15; J: TRBJ2-7; D: TRBD1; CDR3: CATSRDLGQLYEQYF; DNA: TGTGCCACCAGCAGAGATCTGGGACAGCTCTACGAGCAGTACTTC
size: medium-sized; V: TRBV20-1; J: TRBJ1-1; D: NA; CDR3: CSARIDYTEAFF; DNA: TGCAGTGCTAGAATTGATTACACTGAAGCTTTCTTT
size: few; V: TRBV10-3; J: TRBJ2-3; D: TRBD2; CDR3: CAISAASGSTDTQYF; DNA: TGTGCCATCAGTGCGGCTAGCGGGAGCACAGATACGCAGTATTTT
size: many; V: TRBV28; J: TRBJ1-1; D: NA; CDR3: CASTEVHPNTEAFF; DNA: TGTGCCAGTACGGAGGTCCACCCGAACACTGAAGCTTTCTTT
size: medium-sized; V: TRBV10-3; J: TRBJ1-2; D: TRBD1; CDR3: CASRQGYGYTF; DNA: TGTGCCAGCCGACAGGGATACGGCTACACCTTC
size: medium-sized; V: TRBV5-1; J: TRBJ2-5; D: TRBD1; CDR3: CASSPGGTGQETQYF; DNA: TGCGCCAGCAGCCCTGGAGGGACAGGACAAGAGACCCAGTACTTC
size: medium-sized; V: TRBV28; J: TRBJ2-1; D: NA; CDR3: CASSSWTAYNEQFF; DNA: TGTGCCAGCAGTTCCTGGACAGCTTACAATGAGCAGTTCTTC
size: NA; V: TRBV29-1; J: TRBJ2-6; D: TRBD1; CDR3: CSVETGGSGANVLTF; DNA: TGCAGCGTTGAGACAGGGGGCTCTGGGGCCAACGTCCTGACTTTC
size: medium-sized; V: TRBV14; J: TRBJ2-7; D: TRBD1; CDR3: CASSQRDSYYEQYF; DNA: TGTGCCAGCAGCCAAAGGGACAGCTACTACGAGCAGTACTTC
size: medium-sized; V: TRBV27; J: TRBJ1-6; D: TRBD1; CDR3: CASSLGQGRNSPLHF; DNA: TGTGCCAGCAGCCTGGGACAGGGGCGAAATTCACCCCTCCACTTT
size: NA; V: TRBV7-8; J: TRBJ1-5; D: NA; CDR3: CASSLANTLGPQHF; DNA: TGTGCCAGCAGCTTAGCGAACACCTTAGGCCCCCAGCATTTT
size: NA; V: TRBV5-1; J: TRBJ2-7; D: NA; CDR3: CASSSQDRAYEQYF; DNA: TGCGCCAGCAGCTCACAGGATAGGGCCTACGAGCAGTACTTC
size: medium-sized; V: TRBV29-1; J: TRBJ1-3; D: NA; CDR3: CSVLPGTSGNTIYF; DNA: TGCAGCGTTCTTCCAGGGACGTCTGGAAACACCATATATTTT
size: medium-sized; V: TRBV7-2; J: TRBJ2-7; D: NA; CDR3: CASSRIGTYEQYF; DNA: TGTGCCAGCTCCAGAATAGGGACCTACGAGCAGTACTTC
size: many; V: TRBV24-1; J: TRBJ2-3; D: TRBD1; CDR3: CATSDSLTGGLGTDTQYF; DNA: TGTGCCACCAGTGATTCCCTAACAGGGGGCTTGGGCACAGATACGCAGTATTTT
size: medium-sized; V: TRBV5-6; J: TRBJ2-7; D: TRBD1; CDR3: CASSIDRGSEQYF; DNA: TGTGCCAGCAGCATAGACAGGGGTAGCGAGCAGTACTTC
size: medium-sized; V: TRBV12-3/TRBV12-4; J: TRBJ1-5; D: NA; CDR3: CASSFDPQPQHF; DNA: TGTGCCAGCAGTTTCGATCCTCAGCCCCAGCATTTT
size: medium-sized; V: TRBV5-1; J: TRBJ2-3; D: NA; CDR3: CASSQGTSTDTQYF; DNA: TGCGCCAGCAGCCAAGGGACTAGCACAGATACGCAGTATTTT
size: medium-sized; V: TRBV5-1; J: TRBJ1-1; D: NA; CDR3: CASSLELTMNTEAFF; DNA: TGCGCCAGCAGCTTGGAACTAACTATGAACACTGAAGCTTTCTTT
size: many; V: TRBV19; J: TRBJ2-1; D: NA; CDR3: CASTRTGPYNEQFF; DNA: TGTGCCAGTACGAGAACAGGACCTTACAATGAGCAGTTCTTC
size: few; V: TRBV10-1; J: TRBJ2-2; D: TRBD1; CDR3: CASSPGTGEAGELFF; DNA: TGCGCCAGCAGTCCCGGGACAGGGGAGGCCGGGGAGCTGTTTTTT
size: medium-sized; V: TRBV6-2/TRBV6-3; J: TRBJ2-1; D: NA; CDR3: CASSYGALGRTSYNEQFF; DNA: TGTGCCAGCAGTTATGGGGCGCTGGGACGGACCTCCTACAATGAGCAGTTCTTC
size: many; V: TRBV10-1; J: TRBJ1-5; D: NA; CDR3: CASSSQGSQPQHF; DNA: TGCGCCAGCAGTTCACAGGGAAGCCAGCCCCAGCATTTT
size: medium-sized; V: TRBV20-1; J: TRBJ1-5; D: NA; CDR3: CSASLSGSRQPQHF; DNA: TGCAGTGCTAGCCTCTCAGGGAGCCGGCAGCCCCAGCATTTT
size: medium-sized; V: TRBV4-3; J: TRBJ2-5; D: TRBD1; CDR3: CASSLAGQGEETQYF; DNA: TGCGCCAGCAGCCTGGCCGGACAGGGGGAAGAGACCCAGTACTTC
size: medium-sized; V: TRBV5-4; J: TRBJ1-2; D: NA; CDR3: CASSLGREYGYTF; DNA: TGTGCCAGCAGCTTGGGCAGGGAATATGGCTACACCTTC